This T cell receptor beta chain emerged from a study of control samples from healthy donors and cancer patients. Measured with immunoSEQ multiplex PCR; TCRdb has only the in-frame clones, and not every one. The sample holds 60,000 to 70,000 clones, roughly 85% seen once. The germline CDR1 and CDR2 sequences are SNHLY and FYNNEI. V lost 7 bases, J lost 9 bases, and 12 bases stayed unmatched. CDR3 size: 15 residues. This chain uses TRBV2 with TRBJ1-6; 7 nucleotides align to TRBD1. The specimen sequenced was blood. The sequence was obtained from a man aged 40-49 years in good health. The CDR3 DNA reads as TGTGCCAGCACCCCTACGACAGGGATCGGTTCACCCCTCCACTTT. Translating gives CASTPTTGIGSPLHF.